These 17 T cell receptor beta chains were sequenced from one sample in a study of cytomegalovirus exposure and HLA in healthy donors. The PCR employed 60 Vbeta primers together with 13 Jbeta primers. The assay was immunoSEQ multiplex PCR, and TCRdb's table has in-frame clones only and misses some. The sample shows under 45,000 clones, 75% to 85% of them seen only once. The sequenced sample was PBMCs. The receptors shown here come from a male donor in good health and CMV-seronegative.

The chain has TRBV5-1 and TRBJ1-3; D is unclear. Germline lookup yields CDR1 SGHRS and CDR2 YFSETQ. Between the trimmed V and J ends, which lost 0 bases and 4 bases, there was a span of 14 bases. The CDR3 is 16 amino acids. The CDR3 DNA follows: TGCGCCAGCAGCTTGGCGTCATTGGGAGCAGGAAACACCATATATTTT. Translation gives CASSLASLGAGNTIYF.

The chain links TRBV7-9 to TRBJ2-7, with D perhaps TRBD2 (5 bases). This CDR3 is built from 13 residues. Germline V gene lookup returns CDR1 SEHNR and CDR2 FQNEAQ (reference sequence). Trimming took 5 bases from V and 7 from J, leaving 15 bases between them. The DNA for the CDR3 is TGTGCCAGCAGCCCTGGGGTACGGGGAGAGCAGTACTTC. The encoded protein is CASSPGVRGEQYF.

The count of this clone is one. This chain connects TRBV5-6 to TRBJ1-5; D is possibly TRBD1 (5 bases). Germline V gene data show CDR1 as SGHDT and CDR2 as YYEEEE. This CDR3 is 15 amino acids long. Deletions cut 0 bases from V and 2 bases from J, with 9 bases between. The CDR3 is CASSLVGPGNQPQHF. The CDR3 coding sequence is TGTGCCAGCAGCTTGGTGGGGCCGGGCAATCAGCCCCAGCATTTT.

The count of this clone is one. The chain combines TRBV29-1 with TRBJ1-3; possible D gene TRBD1, 5 bases. The CDR3 spans 13 residues. V dropped 5 bases and J dropped 1 base, with 9 bases sitting between them. Germline CDR1 SQVTM, CDR2 ANQGSEA. CDR3 DNA sequence: TGCAGCGTTCGAAGGGGTTCTGGAAACACCATATATTTT. This encodes CSVRRGSGNTIYF.

By sample fraction, this clone is medium-sized (0.01 to 0.1%). V is TRBV5-1 and J is TRBJ1-1, with 8 nucleotides matching TRBD1. Losses at the gene ends were 6 bases for V and 2 bases for J; bases not matched to a gene: 6. The CDR3 is 14 residues long. From germline, CDR1 is SGHRS and CDR2 YFSETQ. CDR3 amino acids: CASTSQGGNTEAFF. CDR3 nucleotides: TGCGCCAGCACCTCACAGGGGGGCAACACTGAAGCTTTCTTT.

The chain has TRBV19 and TRBJ2-5; the D gene is possibly TRBD2 (6 bases). Germline V gene sequence: CDR1 LNHDA, CDR2 SQIVND (reference sequence). This CDR3 comprises 14 residues. The ends were cut back, 2 bases at V and 2 bases at J, with 9 bases in the middle. The CDR3 here is CASSIRGLQETQYF. The CDR3 DNA reads as TGTGCCAGTAGTATACGGGGGTTACAAGAGACCCAGTACTTC.

V gene TRBV6-5 combines with J gene TRBJ1-1, with TRBD1 as a possible D gene (5 bases). Germline assignment: CDR1 MNHEY and CDR2 SVGAGI. This CDR3 has 15 residues. Deletions cut 5 bases from V and 6 bases from J, with 19 bases between. The CDR3: CASSKTPGKKSEAFF. In nucleotides, the CDR3 is TGTGCCAGCAGTAAGACCCCAGGGAAAAAATCTGAAGCTTTCTTT.

A few counts support this clone. In DNA form, the CDR3 reads TGTGCCAGCAGTGAGGACAGGGCATTCCTTTACGCTGGAAACACCATATATTTT. Its protein is CASSEDRAFLYAGNTIYF. V usage is TRBV6-1 and J usage is TRBJ1-3; 8 bases line up with TRBD1. Germline V gives CDR1 MNHNS, CDR2 SASEGT. V was pared by 3 bases and J by 2 bases, with 12 bases of the junction left unmatched. The CDR3 runs to 18 residues.

The J gene is TRBJ2-7, the V gene TRBV5-6; TRBD2 matches 10 bases. Trimming took 3 bases from V and 1 from J; bases not matched to a gene: 7. CDR3 length: 16 residues. From germline, CDR1 is SGHDT and CDR2 YYEEEE. The CDR3, as DNA: TGTGCCAGCAGCTCAGTATGGACTAGCGGTTCCTACGAGCAGTACTTC. Translating gives CASSSVWTSGSYEQYF.

A single count supports this clone. The genes are TRBV9 and TRBJ2-7, with 8 positions matching TRBD1. The trim removed 0 bases at V and 6 bases at J, leaving 8 bases unmatched. CDR3 length: 15 residues. Germline loops: CDR1 SGDLS, CDR2 YYNGEE. This CDR3 is CASSVDDRGPLEQYF. The CDR3 nucleotides are TGTGCCAGCAGCGTAGATGACAGGGGCCCCCTCGAGCAGTACTTC.

The chain combines TRBV5-1 with TRBJ1-1; D unresolved. The germline CDR1 and CDR2 sequences are SGHRS and YFSETQ. The CDR3 spans 14 residues. Deletions cut 4 bases from V and 1 base from J, with 11 bases between. In nucleotides, the CDR3 is TGCGCCAGCAGCACGGTCGTCCGGAACACTGAAGCTTTCTTT. Protein sequence: CASSTVVRNTEAFF.

CDR3 sequence (DNA): TGTGCCAGCAGCCCAGGCTTCAGGGACACTGAAGCTTTCTTT. It translates to CASSPGFRDTEAFF. V and J are TRBV28 and TRBJ1-1; tentative D call: TRBD1 (5 bases). The germline V gene has CDR1 MDHEN and CDR2 SYDVKM. The V end was cut by 6 bases, the J end by 3 bases, with 14 bases between. The CDR3 totals 14 residues.

The chain recombines TRBV4-1 with TRBJ1-1; D unresolved. CDR3 length: 14 amino acids. The ends were cut back, 4 bases at V and 2 bases at J, with 11 bases in the middle. Germline loops: CDR1 MGHRA, CDR2 YSYEKL. The CDR3 DNA follows: TGCGCCAGCAGCCCCAGTTTCGTAAACACTGAAGCTTTCTTT. Amino acids: CASSPSFVNTEAFF.

The V call is TRBV14, the J call TRBJ2-3; 9 bases agree with TRBD2. CDR1 and CDR2 from the germline V gene are SGHDN and FVKESK. After removal of 3 bases from V and 4 bases from J, the junction contained 2 bases not matched to a gene. There are 14 residues in the CDR3. CDR3 DNA sequence: TGTGCCAGCAGCCATGAGCGGGAGGCAGATACGCAGTATTTT. Its translation is CASSHEREADTQYF.

The chain carries TRBV7-2 and TRBJ1-4; D is ambiguous. V lost 1 base and J lost 0, with 9 bases in between. The germline gives CDR1 SGHTA, CDR2 FQGNSA. This CDR3 region has 16 residues. CDR3: CASSLVAVATNEKLFF. DNA for the CDR3: TGTGCCAGCAGCTTAGTAGCGGTTGCAACTAATGAAAAACTGTTTTTT.

Note on this clone: Different DNA sequences within this sample yield the same CDR3. The chain links TRBV9 to TRBJ1-1; 7 positions agree with TRBD1. Trimming removed 0 bases from V and 4 bases from J; junction bases left unmatched: 3. This CDR3 region has 14 residues. Per the germline V gene, CDR1 is SGDLS and CDR2 is YYNGEE. The CDR3 sequence: CASSVAPGGTEAFF. CDR3 sequence (DNA): TGTGCCAGCAGCGTAGCCCCAGGGGGCACTGAAGCTTTCTTT.

This chain joins TRBV5-4 and TRBJ1-2, with 8 bases aligning to TRBD1. Germline assignment: CDR1 SGHNT and CDR2 YYREEE (reference sequence). This CDR3 comprises 13 residues. J was trimmed by 4 bases and V by 4 bases; bases with no gene match: 3. The CDR3 DNA reads as TGTGCCAGCAGCCCCGGGACAGGCTATGGCTACACCTTC. It codes for CASSPGTGYGYTF.